The subject of this entry is one T cell receptor beta chain. The antigen is not known. Germline V gene data show CDR1 as SGHRS and CDR2 as YFSETQ. The CDR3 runs to 16 residues. V lost 0 bases and J lost 5, with 15 bases in between. This specimen comes from a study of shared clonotypes between healthy human individuals. Looking at the study overall: A couple of female and a few male donors aged 18 to 49 were enrolled. CD4 naive and CD4 memory each took three plates per donor, while CD8 naive took two and CD8 memory one. Study results and caveats: Only blood samples were collected, and tissue repertoires likely differ.

Here immunoSEQ multiplex PCR was the method, and the copy in TCRdb shows in-frame clones only, minus some. The sample has roughly 1,600,000 clones, about 98.5% seen once. The source of this sequence is a man under 40 in good health. V is TRBV5-1 and J is TRBJ2-1; D is ambiguous. Sequences were obtained from naive CD4+ T cells sorted from blood. Described subset: CD45RA+ positively selected. The DNA of the CDR3 is TGCGCCAGCAGCTTGGGCGCGCAGCACCCAAACAATGAGCAGTTCTTC. Translation: CASSLGAQHPNNEQFF.